Below are 30 T cell receptor beta chains sequenced from a single sample in a study of glioma-infiltrating T cells. Using RNA template, CDR3s of TCR alpha and beta were amplified with iRepertoire arm-PCR. TCRdb fed the multiplex PCR reads into MiXCR, producing one record per CDR3 protein. This table holds some 130,000 distinct CDR3 sequences, 24% found once. Source material: glioma tissue, nonneoplastic brain tissue, or PBMCs (not recorded which). Every receptor here comes from a human donor with low-grade glioma or glioblastoma, undergoing nonglioma brain surgery, or in good health (not recorded which).

This clonotype was seen a few times. The rearrangement links TRBV20-1 to TRBJ1-2; D possibly corresponds to TRBD1 (5 bases). The CDR3 is 13 residues long. V lost 5 bases to trimming and J lost 2 bases, with 12 bases between them. The V gene's germline CDR1 is DFQATT and CDR2 SNEGSKA (reference sequence). CDR3 in DNA: TGCAGTGCTCCTCAAGGGGCCAACTATGGCTACACCTTC. Protein: CSAPQGANYGYTF.

Only a few counts were recorded for this clonotype. An end of the junction differs from the germline gene, which may be a read error. This chain joins TRBV7-9 and TRBJ2-5; maybe TRBD2 (6 bases). The germline V gene encodes CDR1 SEHNR and CDR2 FQNEAQ (reference sequence). The CDR3 has 15 amino acids. The CDR3 coding sequence is TGTGCCAGCAACTTACCGGGACTCCCTGAAGGGACCCAGTACTTC. Translation gives CASNLPGLPEGTQYF.

The rearrangement uses TRBV20-1 and TRBJ2-7, with TRBD2 matching over 7 bases. The CDR3 covers 13 residues. CDR1 and CDR2 (germline): DFQATT, SNEGSKA (reference sequence). Trimming removed 0 bases from V and 7 bases from J; junction bases left unmatched: 6. The CDR3 reads CSARDDPGGEQYV. The DNA for the CDR3 is TGCAGTGCTAGAGACGACCCCGGGGGGGAGCAGTACGTC.

The gene calls are TRBV7-3 and TRBJ2-2, with D perhaps matching TRBD2 (6 bases). Deletions cut 5 bases from V and 7 bases from J, with 17 bases between. Germline V gene lookup returns CDR1 SGHTA and CDR2 FQGTGA. This CDR3 comprises 15 residues. The CDR3 protein is CASSPWRDRSGELFF. DNA for the CDR3: TGTGCCAGCAGCCCATGGCGGGACCGCAGCGGGGAGCTGTTTTTT.

Ten or more counts support this clonotype. The J gene is TRBJ1-6, the V gene TRBV27, with 7 positions matching TRBD1. Germline CDR1 and CDR2: MNHEY and SMNVEV (reference sequence). The CDR3 runs 15 residues. V was pared by 3 bases and J by 4 bases, with 3 bases of the junction left unmatched. The CDR3 is CASSFLGQYNSPLHF. The CDR3 bases are TGTGCCAGCAGTTTTCTGGGACAGTATAATTCACCCCTCCACTTT.

The rearrangement links TRBV10-3 to TRBJ2-5, with 7 nucleotides matching TRBD1. This CDR3 has 14 amino acids. The V and J ends lost 4 bases and 4 bases, in that order; junction bases with no gene match: 6. Germline V gives CDR1 ENHRY, CDR2 SYGVKD. Here the CDR3 reads CAISGDSGVETQYF. Here the CDR3 DNA reads TGTGCCATCAGTGGGGACAGTGGGGTAGAGACCCAGTACTTC.

The chain is built from TRBV5-1 and TRBJ2-5; perhaps D is TRBD1 or TRBD2 (6 bases each). This CDR3 has 16 amino acids. In germline, CDR1 is SGHRS, CDR2 YFSETQ. Trimming took off 1 base at V and 1 base at J, with 14 bases between the two ends. CDR3 DNA: TGCGCCAGCAGCTTGAGGGGGGCCCGTTTCCAAGAGACCCAGTACTTC. As protein: CASSLRGARFQETQYF.

Of note for this clonotype: A much larger clone lies a single base off, so this may be a read error. The chain is built from TRBV15 and TRBJ2-3; tentatively, D is TRBD1 or TRBD2 (7 bases each). This CDR3 has 16 amino acids. Germline assignment: CDR1 LNHNV and CDR2 YYDKDF (reference sequence). The CDR3 sequence: CATSTTRGVRTGTQYF. The CDR3 DNA reads as TGTGCCACCAGTACAACCCGGGGGGTACGGACAGGTACGCAGTATTTT.

This sequence joins TRBV20-1 and TRBJ1-2; D not resolved. This CDR3 contains 9 residues. The ends were cut back, 4 bases at V and 8 bases at J, with 5 bases in the middle. Germline loops: CDR1 DFQATT, CDR2 SNEGSKA (reference sequence). The CDR3 loop is CSAKVGYTF. In nucleotides, the CDR3 is TGCAGTGCTAAGGTCGGCTACACCTTC.

This chain links TRBV6-4 with TRBJ1-6; a possible D gene is TRBD1 (6 bases). Trimming removed 4 bases from V and 6 bases from J, with 10 bases in between. The CDR3 covers 14 residues. Germline lookup yields CDR1 MRHNA and CDR2 SNTAGT. The CDR3 nucleotides are TGTGCCAGCAGTGCCGGGACACCTAATTCACCCCTCCACTTT. It specifies CASSAGTPNSPLHF.

The chain carries TRBV5-1 and TRBJ2-5; D is uncertain. V dropped 4 bases and J dropped 0 bases, with 4 bases sitting between them. Germline V CDR1 and CDR2: SGHRS, YFSETQ. The CDR3 is made up of 12 amino acids. CDR3 amino acids: CASSNHQETQYF. As DNA, the CDR3 is TGCGCCAGCAGCAACCACCAAGAGACCCAGTACTTC.

This sequence joins TRBV5-8 and TRBJ1-6; 7 nucleotides match TRBD1. V lost 3 bases and J lost 5; bases outside the gene matches: 5. The CDR3 has 15 residues. The germline V gene has CDR1 SGHTS and CDR2 YDEGEE. DNA of the CDR3: TGTGCCAGCAGCTCCTCCGGGACAGATAATTCACCCCTCCACTTT. This translates into CASSSSGTDNSPLHF.

This clonotype came up many times. V usage is TRBV28 and J usage is TRBJ2-5; TRBD2 matches at 13 bases. CDR3 size: 15 residues. The V and J ends lost 4 bases and 3 bases, in that order; junction bases with no gene match: 2. Germline V lookup: CDR1 MDHEN, CDR2 SYDVKM. CDR3 in DNA: TGTGCCAGCAGTTCACTAGCGGGGGGGAAAGAGACCCAGTACTTC. Translated, it gives CASSSLAGGKETQYF.

This clonotype was picked up many times. This sequence joins TRBV20-1 and TRBJ1-1, with no clear D. This CDR3 is built from 12 residues. Germline values: CDR1 DFQATT, CDR2 SNEGSKA (reference sequence). Deletions cut 6 bases from V and 1 base from J, with 9 bases between. In DNA, the CDR3 is TGCAGTGCAACAAAGGGGAACACTGAAGCTTTCTTT. Its translation: CSATKGNTEAFF.

Concerning this clonotype itself: A much larger clone lies a single base off, so this may be a read error. V gene TRBV15 combines with J gene TRBJ1-2; maybe TRBD1 (6 bases). CDR1 LNHNV and CDR2 YYDKDF come from the germline V gene (reference sequence). CDR3 length equals 14 residues. The CDR3 DNA reads as TGTGCCACCAGCAGAGATCAGACAGGCTATAGCTACACCTTC. This encodes CATSRDQTGYSYTF.

The CDR3 nucleotides read TGTGCCAGCAGCCTGACCGTTATGAGCTCCTACGAGCAGTACGTC. This gives the protein CASSLTVMSSYEQYV. This chain links TRBV7-2 with TRBJ2-7; D not resolved. V was pared by 5 bases and J by 0 bases, with 14 bases between. The CDR3 contains 15 residues. CDR1 and CDR2 from the germline V gene are SGHTA and FQGNSA.

A few counts support this clonotype. The chain is built from TRBV3-1 and TRBJ1-1; D ambiguous. The CDR3 length is 14 residues. Trimming shortened V by 4 bases and J by 0 bases, and 9 bases separated the two germline ends. Germline V CDR1 and CDR2: LGHDT, YNNKEL (reference sequence). CDR3 residues: CASSRTALNTEAFF. DNA of the CDR3: TGTGCCAGCAGCCGTACAGCACTGAACACTGAAGCTTTCTTT.

V usage is TRBV2 and J usage is TRBJ2-5; 9 bases are a match to TRBD1. Germline CDR1 is SNHLY and CDR2 is FYNNEI. There are 15 residues in the CDR3. V lost 6 bases and J lost 1; bases outside the gene matches: 6. DNA for the CDR3: TGTGCCAGCAGCTTAGACAGGGGGATCCAAGAGACCCAGTACTTC. Its protein is CASSLDRGIQETQYF.

This chain uses TRBV11-3 with TRBJ1-3; D ambiguous. V was shortened by 5 bases and J by 3 bases, with 17 bases between the two germline ends. CDR1 and CDR2 (germline): SGHNT, YENEEA. The CDR3 consists of 16 residues. CDR3 amino acids: CASSAPVSDRGNTIYF. The CDR3 bases are TGTGCCAGCAGCGCCCCCGTGAGCGACCGTGGAAACACCATATATTTT.

In this sample, this clonotype turned up a few times. The chain has TRBV7-2 and TRBJ1-1; D perhaps matches TRBD1 (5 bases). Germline CDR1 and CDR2: SGHTA and FQGNSA. The CDR3 sequence is 16 residues long. The V end was cut by 3 bases, the J end by 1 base, with 15 bases between. The chain's CDR3 is CASSFPPPGTNTEAFF. The CDR3 nucleotides are TGTGCCAGCAGCTTCCCTCCGCCCGGGACGAACACTGAAGCTTTCTTT.

This clonotype occurred many times. CDR3 bases: TGTGCCAGCATCATGGGACAGGGCACTGAAGCTTTCTTT. Its translation: CASIMGQGTEAFF. The gene calls are TRBV6-1 and TRBJ1-1; 9 bases fit TRBD1. Germline assignment: CDR1 MNHNS and CDR2 SASEGT. Trimming took 7 bases from V and 4 from J; bases not matched to a gene: 4. The CDR3 extends over 13 amino acids.

This chain links TRBV20-1 with TRBJ2-7; D perhaps matches TRBD1 (6 bases). The V and J ends lost 6 bases and 3 bases respectively, with 18 bases between them. The CDR3 totals 14 residues. Germline loops: CDR1 DFQATT, CDR2 SNEGSKA (reference sequence). The CDR3 bases are TGCAGTGCCGCATACTCGACAGGTCTCTACGAGCAGTACGTC. Translation gives CSAAYSTGLYEQYV.

The sample holds a few counts of this clonotype. The genes are TRBV30 and TRBJ2-1; D is undetermined. The ends were cut back, 0 bases at V and 8 bases at J, with 8 bases in the middle. CDR3 size: 12 residues. Germline V lookup: CDR1 GTSNPN, CDR2 SVGIG (reference sequence). CDR3: CAWSVSGYEQFF. CDR3 DNA sequence: TGTGCCTGGAGTGTAAGTGGGTATGAGCAGTTCTTC.

The chain is built from TRBV18 and TRBJ1-2; 10 nucleotides agree with TRBD1. After removal of 2 bases from V and 4 bases from J, the junction contained 4 bases not matched to a gene. The CDR3 loop spans 15 amino acids. CDR1 is KGHSH, CDR2 LQKENI, per germline. The CDR3 DNA follows: TGTGCCAGCTCACCAAAGACAGGGGGCAGCTATGGCTACACCTTC. Translating it yields CASSPKTGGSYGYTF.

This clonotype was seen just once. This clone may be a read error of a much larger clone one base away. This is likely a read error, given that the CDR3 carries no conserved phenylalanine or tryptophan at its end. The chain has TRBV6-2 or TRBV6-3 and TRBJ1-1; a weak D match, TRBD1 (6 bases). The CDR3 covers 13 residues. The germline CDR1 and CDR2 sequences are MNHEY and SVGEGT. V lost 2 bases to trimming and J lost 3 bases, with 7 bases between them. As DNA, the CDR3 is TGTGCCAGCAGTTACCCAGGGGACACTGAAGCTTTCCTT. It is translated as CASSYPGDTEAFL.

This clonotype was counted a few times. The chain links TRBV12-3 or TRBV12-4 to TRBJ2-2, with D maybe TRBD2 (5 bases). There are 11 residues in the CDR3. Trimming shortened V by 8 bases and J by 6 bases, and 7 bases separated the two germline ends. Here the CDR3 reads CASLRAGELFF. CDR3 DNA: TGTGCCAGCTTGAGGGCCGGGGAGCTGTTTTTT.

The V and J genes are TRBV7-7 and TRBJ2-5, with a tentative D call TRBD2 (6 bases). The germline V and J ends were trimmed by 5 bases and 1 base, with 11 bases remaining between them. The CDR3 runs 14 residues. Germline-derived CDR1 and CDR2 are SSHAT and FNYEAQ (reference sequence). CDR3 amino acids: CASSRSGFQETQYF. CDR3 coding DNA: TGTGCCAGCAGCCGTAGCGGATTCCAAGAGACCCAGTACTTC. The full variable domain, with the rest looked up from reference TRBV7-7 and TRBJ2-5, is GAGVSQSPRYKVTKRGQDVTLRCDPISSHATLYWYQQALGQGPEFLTYFNYEAQPDKSGLPSDRFSAERPEGSISTLTIQRTEQRDSAMYRCASSRSGFQETQYFGPGTRLLVL.

This clonotype was counted only a few times. The rearrangement joins TRBV24-1 to TRBJ2-5; tentative D call: TRBD2 (5 bases). Trimming removed 4 bases from V and 1 base from J, with 12 bases in between. Germline V gene lookup returns CDR1 KGHDR and CDR2 SFDVKD. The CDR3 length is 15 residues. CDR3 in DNA: TGTGCCACCAGTGAAAATGGAGCGGCCCAAGAGACCCAGTACTTC. Its protein is CATSENGAAQETQYF.

This clonotype was detected once. Since a much larger clone is just one base distant, this may be a read error. This chain connects TRBV14 to TRBJ1-6; no definite D call. From germline, CDR1 is SGHDN and CDR2 FVKESK. The CDR3 spans 14 residues. The CDR3 spells CASGQDLAFSPLHF. The CDR3 DNA follows: TGTGCCAGCGGCCAAGATCTGGCCTTTTCACCCCTCCACTTT.

This clonotype has a count of ten or more. The chain carries TRBV27 and TRBJ1-1; D unclear. Trimming removed 1 base at V and 0 bases at J, with 15 bases between. Germline V CDR1 and CDR2: MNHEY, SMNVEV (reference sequence). This CDR3 is 17 amino acids long. CDR3 in amino acids: CASSLFGVGRLNTEAFF. CDR3 sequence (DNA): TGTGCCAGCAGTTTATTTGGGGTGGGAAGGCTGAACACTGAAGCTTTCTTT.